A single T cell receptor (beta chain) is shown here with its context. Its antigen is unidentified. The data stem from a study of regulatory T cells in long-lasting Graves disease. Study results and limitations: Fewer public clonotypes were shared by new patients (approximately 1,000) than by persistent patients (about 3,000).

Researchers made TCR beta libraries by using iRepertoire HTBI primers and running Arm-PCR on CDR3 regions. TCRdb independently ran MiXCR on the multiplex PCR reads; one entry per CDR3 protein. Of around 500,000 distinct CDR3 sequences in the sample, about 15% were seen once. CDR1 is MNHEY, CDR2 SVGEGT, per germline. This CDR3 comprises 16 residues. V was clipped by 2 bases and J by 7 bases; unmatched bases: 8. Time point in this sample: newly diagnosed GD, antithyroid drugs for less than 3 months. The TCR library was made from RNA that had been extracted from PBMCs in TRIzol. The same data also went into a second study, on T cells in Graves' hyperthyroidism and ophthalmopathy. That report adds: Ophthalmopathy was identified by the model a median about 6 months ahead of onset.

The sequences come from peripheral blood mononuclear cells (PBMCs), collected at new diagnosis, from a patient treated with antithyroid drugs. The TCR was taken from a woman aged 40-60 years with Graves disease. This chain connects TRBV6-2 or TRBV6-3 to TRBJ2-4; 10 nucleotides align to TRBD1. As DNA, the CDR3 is TGTGCCAGCAGTTACGCGGGACAGGGGCAAGGGAACATTCAGTACTTC. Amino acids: CASSYAGQGQGNIQYF.